The T cell receptor beta chain under discussion was sequenced for a study of cytomegalovirus exposure and HLA in healthy donors. PCR primers comprised 60 Vbeta and 13 Jbeta primers. Assay used: immunoSEQ multiplex PCR; TCRdb lists only in-frame clones, some missing. Among 150,000 to 200,000 clones listed, around 82% were seen once. V was trimmed by 3 bases and J by 1 base, leaving 6 bases between them. Germline CDR1 is SGHTA and CDR2 is FQGNSA. The CDR3 loop spans 13 amino acids. Study-wide results and caveats: Later findings reportedly placed an Asian-associated ancestry cluster below the roughly 670-donor mean for N-insertions. Most TCRs appeared rarely, but some public TCRs recurred in many donors.

With respect to this clone: No antigen is known for it. Other DNA variants within this sample encode the same CDR3.

The receptor comes from a young man in good health and CMV-seronegative. The rearrangement links TRBV7-2 to TRBJ1-1, with D possibly TRBD1 on 5 matching bases. Sample: PBMCs. CDR3 DNA sequence: TGTGCCAGCAGCTTGGGGCAGAACACTGAAGCTTTCTTT. Translated: CASSLGQNTEAFF.